This T cell receptor (beta chain) was obtained from a study of CD8+CD57+ T cells in acquired aplastic anemia. Study details: DNA from sorted CD4+ and CD8+ cells averaged around 3.5 ug. General observations from the study: Almost 30 shared CD8+ CDR3s appeared highly expressed within patients' immunodominant clones.

As regards this clonotype: Its cognate antigen is unknown.

All sequencing subjects had displayed CD8+CD57+ cell expansion on flow cytometry. Patient blood was sampled before any therapy had been received. Profiling that covered TCR beta VDJ and CDR3 relied on genomic DNA as its template. In TCRdb, the reads were re-called with MiXCR into one record per CDR3 protein. Found here are 150,000 or so distinct CDR3 sequences, approximately 52% of them singletons; the top ten hold approximately 12%. V was pared by 5 bases and J by 4 bases, with 7 bases of the junction left unmatched. The CDR3 covers 14 residues. Germline values: CDR1 LNHDA, CDR2 SQIVND (reference sequence).

This chain uses TRBV19 with TRBJ2-7; 8 bases map to TRBD2. Material for sequencing was sorted CD4+, CD8+, or CD8+CD57+ T cells (not recorded which) from PBMCs. This sequence originates from a human donor with aplastic anemia. The CDR3 nucleotides are TGTGCCAGTAGTCTTAGCGGGGCGGCGTACGAGCAGTACTTC. This codes for CASSLSGAAYEQYF.